This T cell receptor (beta chain) was profiled in a study of cytomegalovirus exposure and HLA in healthy donors. Turning to the study itself: In a previous analysis, more than 90 million unique TCR beta sequences were found from 150 million to 200 million T cells. Caucasian-associated ancestry cluster membership applied to about four fifths of 398 genotyped donors.

Trimming removed 6 bases at V and 0 bases at J, with 18 bases between. Germline V gene sequence: CDR1 SQVTM, CDR2 ANQGSEA. The CDR3 extends over 17 amino acids. PCR primers comprised 60 Vbeta and 13 Jbeta primers. Clones were read by immunoSEQ multiplex PCR, and TCRdb kept only the in-frame ones, dropping some. The sample consists of under 200,000 clones, roughly 82% of them appearing once. What was sequenced was PBMCs. This TCR came from a man aged 50-60 years in good health and CMV-seropositive. The rearrangement uses TRBV29-1 and TRBJ2-6, with TRBD2 as a possible D gene (5 bases). The CDR3 DNA sequence: TGCAGCGTCACCCTGGGAGCCTTGACCTCTGGGGCCAACGTCCTGACTTTC. Amino acid sequence: CSVTLGALTSGANVLTF.